A single sample gave rise to the 30 T cell receptor beta chains below, sequenced in a study of CD8 T cells in ankylosing spondylitis (dated by TCRdb to about 2017). What the research found in general, with its limitations: A TCR beta motif made up of 7 to 9 highly homologous amino acid variants appeared to be characteristic of blood from ankylosing spondylitis patients.

Their antigens are not known. Library preparation employed 5' RACE. The listed sequencing device is Illumina HiSeq 2500. Through fastp at Q25 and MiXCR, TCRdb rebuilt clones from the public reads, retaining in-frame beta chains. All rows with the same CDR3 protein become a single entry with the most common DNA and genes. For this sample there are over 700,000 distinct CDR3 sequences; around a fifth appear just once. 19% of the sample comes from the top ten. The sequenced sample consisted of blood, either unsorted or a sorted T cell fraction (not recorded which). These receptors all stem from a male donor with ankylosing spondylitis.

In its sample, this clonotype was seen a few times. This chain uses TRBV2 with TRBJ2-3; D call uncertain. Germline CDR1 reads SNHLY; CDR2 reads FYNNEI. V lost 4 bases, J lost 2 bases, and 7 bases lay in between. The CDR3 runs 13 residues. CDR3 coding DNA: TGTGCCAGCAGTGCTAGGATCACAGATACGCAGTATTTT. Amino acid sequence: CASSARITDTQYF.

There are a few counts of this clonotype. This rearrangement joins TRBV19 to TRBJ1-2; D remains unclear. Germline values: CDR1 LNHDA, CDR2 SQIVND (reference sequence). The germline V and J ends were trimmed by 5 bases and 4 bases, with 8 bases remaining between them. This CDR3 is built from 12 residues. The CDR3 is CASSPSTYGYTF. CDR3 in DNA: TGTGCCAGTAGTCCGTCGACCTATGGCTACACCTTC.

This sequence joins TRBV20-1 and TRBJ1-5, with D hard to call. The V gene lost 1 base and the J gene lost 5 bases, with 6 bases spanning the gap. The CDR3 totals 12 residues. From germline, CDR1 is DFQATT and CDR2 SNEGSKA (reference sequence). CDR3 nucleotide sequence: TGCAGTGCTAGAGTCAGCTATCAGCCCCAGCATTTT. Encoded protein: CSARVSYQPQHF.

This chain connects TRBV29-1 to TRBJ2-7; D gene ambiguous. This CDR3 comprises 12 residues. V shed 4 bases and J shed 1 base, with 8 bases lying between them. The V gene's germline CDR1 is SQVTM and CDR2 ANQGSEA. This chain's CDR3 is CSVVGHSYEQYF. DNA of the CDR3: TGCAGCGTTGTTGGTCATTCCTACGAGCAGTACTTC.

The chain has TRBV9 and TRBJ2-1; D assignment may be TRBD1 or TRBD2 (6 bases each). The V end was cut by 2 bases, the J end by 8 bases, with 17 bases between. Germline V gene data show CDR1 as SGDLS and CDR2 as YYNGEE. The CDR3 is 15 residues long. In DNA form, the CDR3 reads TGTGCCAGCAGCGTTAGCGCCTCCGGGGGCGATGAGCAGTTCTTC. Protein: CASSVSASGGDEQFF. Complete variable domain (other parts from reference TRBV9 and TRBJ2-1): DSGVTQTPKHLITATGQRVTLRCSPRSGDLSVYWYQQSLDQGLQFLIQYYNGEERAKGNILERFSAQQFPDLHSELNLSSLELGDSALYFCASSVSASGGDEQFFGPGTRLTVL.

This clonotype was counted a few times. V gene TRBV4-2 combines with J gene TRBJ1-2; perhaps TRBD1 as D (5 bases). Germline V lookup: CDR1 LGHNA, CDR2 YNFKEQ. Trimming shortened V by 1 base and J by 0 bases, and 6 bases separated the two germline ends. This CDR3 has 14 residues. In DNA form, the CDR3 reads TGTGCCAGCAGCCAAGCGGGGGCTAACTATGGCTACACCTTC. Translating gives CASSQAGANYGYTF.

The chain has TRBV7-2 and TRBJ2-5; 9 bases line up with TRBD1. The CDR3 is made up of 16 amino acids. Germline V gives CDR1 SGHTA, CDR2 FQGNSA. V lost 1 base, J lost 5 bases, and 8 bases stayed unmatched. The DNA for the CDR3 is TGTGCCAGCAGCTTAGGTCTGGGACAGGGAGGCGAGACCCAGTACTTC. Residues: CASSLGLGQGGETQYF.

The chain uses TRBV5-1 and TRBJ2-2; no reliable D call. The V end lost 1 base, the J end lost 2 bases, and 9 bases lay between the germline ends. Germline V gene data show CDR1 as SGHRS and CDR2 as YFSETQ. The CDR3 is made up of 15 amino acids. The CDR3 bases are TGCGCCAGCAGCTTGCAGAAAGATAACACCGGGGAGCTGTTTTTT. It yields the protein CASSLQKDNTGELFF.

This chain joins TRBV19 and TRBJ1-2; the D is unclear. Germline-derived CDR1 and CDR2 are LNHDA and SQIVND (reference sequence). V lost 9 bases to trimming and J lost 6 bases, with 26 bases between them. The CDR3 has 16 residues. This chain's CDR3 is CASGGIRGLKNDGYTF. The CDR3, as DNA: TGTGCCAGCGGCGGGATACGCGGTCTCAAAAACGATGGCTACACCTTC.

The chain joins TRBV3-1 to TRBJ2-7; 7 positions match TRBD1. The CDR3 is 14 residues long. CDR1 and CDR2 (germline): LGHDT, YNNKEL (reference sequence). The ends lost 3 bases at V and 2 bases at J; junction bases unmatched: 4. DNA for the CDR3: TGTGCCAGCAGCCACGGACAGGCCCCCTACGAGCAGTACTTC. Protein sequence: CASSHGQAPYEQYF.

This sequence joins TRBV12-3 or TRBV12-4 and TRBJ1-3, with D maybe TRBD1 (6 bases). CDR3 size: 15 residues. The germline V and J ends were trimmed by 6 bases and 0 bases, with 12 bases remaining between them. CDR3 protein: CASRTGPHSGNTIYF. The CDR3 coding sequence is TGTGCCAGCAGGACAGGCCCCCACTCTGGAAACACCATATATTTT.

V and J are TRBV6-1 and TRBJ1-2; TRBD1 agrees at 7 bases. The J segment lost 5 bases and the V segment lost 4 bases, leaving 13 bases of the junction unmatched. Germline values: CDR1 MNHNS, CDR2 SASEGT. The CDR3 is made up of 16 amino acids. CDR3 sequence: CASSATEGGGMYGYTF. The CDR3 DNA reads as TGTGCCAGCAGTGCCACGGAGGGAGGGGGCATGTATGGCTACACCTTC.

A few counts support this clonotype. This rearrangement joins TRBV5-6 to TRBJ2-2; TRBD1 matches 7 bases. Germline-derived CDR1 and CDR2 are SGHDT and YYEEEE. The CDR3 is 17 residues long. Unmatched junction bases numbered 9, after V lost 1 base and J lost 3 bases. Here the CDR3 DNA reads TGTGCCAGCAGCTTGCGCAGGACAGGCAGGGACACCGGGGAGCTGTTTTTT. Translation gives CASSLRRTGRDTGELFF.

There are many counts of this clonotype. This chain connects TRBV4-1 to TRBJ1-1; D is undetermined. CDR1 is MGHRA, CDR2 YSYEKL, per germline. Trimming stripped 1 base from V and 1 base from J, with 10 bases between. This CDR3 region has 15 residues. The CDR3, as DNA: TGCGCCAGCAGCCAAGGGGCCAATCGGAACACTGAAGCTTTCTTT. This sequence encodes CASSQGANRNTEAFF.

This clonotype has only a few counts. This rearrangement joins TRBV12-3 or TRBV12-4 to TRBJ1-2, with D unresolved. V was shortened by 1 base and J by 4 bases, with 10 bases between the two germline ends. This CDR3 region has 14 residues. CDR3 residues: CASSLVVSRYGYTF. DNA of the CDR3: TGTGCCAGCAGTTTAGTCGTTTCACGCTATGGCTACACCTTC.

This clonotype was recorded many times. This chain connects TRBV4-2 to TRBJ1-2; possible D gene TRBD1, 6 bases. The CDR3 is made up of 15 amino acids. Trimming pared 0 bases from V and 8 bases from J, leaving 16 bases between. CDR1 LGHNA and CDR2 YNFKEQ come from the germline V gene. Here the CDR3 reads CASSQEAGDTGGYTF. CDR3 in DNA: TGTGCCAGCAGCCAAGAGGCAGGGGATACGGGCGGCTACACCTTC.

The CDR3 reads CASSHFLAGGLLEQFF. As DNA, the CDR3 is TGCGCCAGCAGCCATTTTCTAGCGGGGGGGCTGTTAGAGCAGTTCTTC. This chain links TRBV4-1 with TRBJ2-1; 12 bases line up with TRBD2. CDR3 size: 16 residues. Germline CDR1 MGHRA, CDR2 YSYEKL. V lost 3 bases, J lost 10 bases, and 10 bases stayed unmatched.

This clonotype appeared a few times. The rearrangement uses TRBV5-1 and TRBJ1-1; D is uncertain. Deletions cut 3 bases from V and 5 bases from J, with 14 bases between. Germline V CDR1 and CDR2: SGHRS, YFSETQ. The CDR3 is made up of 14 amino acids. As DNA, the CDR3 is TGCGCCAGCAGCTCAGACATGGGTGTGACTGAAGCTTTCTTT. This sequence encodes CASSSDMGVTEAFF.

This sequence joins TRBV4-2 and TRBJ1-3; TRBD1 aligns across 7 bases. Germline CDR1 and CDR2: LGHNA and YNFKEQ. This CDR3 spans 16 amino acids. V was clipped by 8 bases and J by 0 bases; unmatched bases: 10. The DNA for the CDR3 is TGTGCCAGCGCGGGGACAGATATTTCCTCTGGAAACACCATATATTTT. Amino acids: CASAGTDISSGNTIYF.

The sample holds a few counts of this clonotype. The chain has TRBV12-3 or TRBV12-4 and TRBJ2-5, with D possibly being TRBD1 or TRBD2 (6 bases each). The CDR3 length is 15 residues. Trimming stripped 5 bases from V and 4 bases from J, with 17 bases between. CDR3: CASSPNQGGGETQYF. The CDR3 DNA sequence: TGTGCCAGCAGTCCGAATCAAGGGGGAGGAGAGACCCAGTACTTC.

This clonotype was recorded a few times. The genes are TRBV21-1 and TRBJ2-1; the table's TRBD2 call for D was not verified on the DNA. TRBV21-1 is classified as a pseudogene. The CDR3 covers 16 residues. The CDR3 coding sequence is TGTGCCAGCAGCAAAGTAAACCTGGGCCCAGGCAATGAGCAGTTCTTC. Residues: CASSKVNLGPGNEQFF.

This clonotype has at least ten counts. The chain employs TRBV20-1 and TRBJ2-4, with 8 bases aligning to TRBD2. The CDR3 totals 14 residues. Losses at the gene ends were 1 base for V and 8 bases for J; bases not matched to a gene: 7. Germline V lookup: CDR1 DFQATT, CDR2 SNEGSKA (reference sequence). The CDR3 protein is CSARVAGGVDIQYF. CDR3 coding DNA: TGCAGTGCTAGAGTTGCGGGGGGCGTGGACATTCAGTACTTC.

This clonotype appeared a few times. The chain couples TRBV5-1 to TRBJ2-2; 9 bases fit TRBD2. Germline loops: CDR1 SGHRS, CDR2 YFSETQ. This CDR3 has 16 amino acids. V lost 0 bases to trimming and J lost 4 bases; unmatched junction nucleotides: 4. CDR3 region: CASSLGSSGITGELFF. CDR3 DNA: TGCGCCAGCAGCTTGGGATCTAGCGGGATCACCGGGGAGCTGTTTTTT.

There are a few counts of this clonotype. The gene calls are TRBV6-6 and TRBJ1-3, with D hard to call. With 2 bases removed from V and 14 bases from J, the gap between germline ends came to 16 bases. Per germline, CDR1 MNHNY and CDR2 SVGAGI (reference sequence). This CDR3 has 13 residues. CDR3 nucleotide sequence: TGTGCCAGCAGTTACCCCGGACTCCCAGTCGTATATTTT. Translating it yields CASSYPGLPVVYF.

The V call is TRBV7-9, the J call TRBJ1-2, with TRBD1 identical over 8 bases. CDR3 length: 15 amino acids. Germline values: CDR1 SEHNR, CDR2 FQNEAQ (reference sequence). Trimming removed 4 bases from V and 3 bases from J; junction bases left unmatched: 7. CDR3 region: CASSSLRQGYYGYTF. The CDR3 DNA reads as TGTGCCAGCAGCTCCTTACGACAGGGGTACTATGGCTACACCTTC.

The rearrangement links TRBV4-3 to TRBJ1-1, with D perhaps matching TRBD1 (5 bases). The CDR3 totals 16 residues. V lost 4 bases to trimming and J lost 0 bases, with 15 bases between them. Germline V gene data show CDR1 as LGHNA and CDR2 as YSLEER. CDR3 in amino acids: CASSPTGGALNTEAFF. CDR3 DNA: TGCGCCAGCAGCCCCACAGGCGGTGCGTTGAACACTGAAGCTTTCTTT.

Only a few counts were recorded for this clonotype. The gene calls are TRBV15 and TRBJ2-1; 7 nucleotides agree with TRBD2. The CDR3 has 15 amino acids. Trimming removed 2 bases from V and 7 bases from J; junction bases left unmatched: 8. Germline CDR1 and CDR2: LNHNV and YYDKDF (reference sequence). The CDR3 sequence: CATSRLADPLNEQFF. In DNA, the CDR3 is TGTGCCACCAGCAGACTAGCGGACCCTTTGAATGAGCAGTTCTTC.

The chain uses TRBV7-2 and TRBJ2-1; 9 bases line up with TRBD1. The CDR3 loop spans 17 amino acids. J lost 4 bases, V lost 5 bases, and 12 bases had no gene match. From germline, CDR1 is SGHTA and CDR2 FQGNSA. The chain's CDR3 is CASSPPPGTGRYNEQFF. In nucleotides, the CDR3 is TGTGCCAGCAGCCCGCCCCCCGGGACAGGGAGGTACAATGAGCAGTTCTTC.

This clonotype appeared a few times. V usage is TRBV12-3 or TRBV12-4 and J usage is TRBJ1-5; TRBD1 aligns across 8 bases. The CDR3 is made up of 16 amino acids. Unmatched junction bases numbered 9, after V lost 1 base and J lost 7 bases. The CDR3 DNA reads TGTGCCAGCAGTTTAGGGCAGGGGGCTTGGGGGCAGCCCCAGCATTTT. Translation: CASSLGQGAWGQPQHF.

In this sample, this clonotype turned up a few times. The genes are TRBV25-1 and TRBJ2-1; TRBD2 agrees at 9 bases. Trimming cost V 2 bases and J 4 bases; bases outside gene matches: 9. The CDR3 consists of 17 residues. Germline assignment: CDR1 MGHDK and CDR2 SYGVNS. In nucleotides, the CDR3 is TGTGCCAGCAGTGAAAAAATACTAGCGGGTCAGTACAATGAGCAGTTCTTC. Translating gives CASSEKILAGQYNEQFF.